The clone carrying this T cell receptor (beta chain) has a count of ten or more. What it binds is not known. V lost 4 bases to trimming and J lost 8 bases, with 16 bases between them. The CDR3 is made up of 14 amino acids. Germline V gene data show CDR1 as SGHRS and CDR2 as YFSETQ. The data derive from a study of CD8 T cells in ankylosing spondylitis. The study's findings and limits: A TCR beta motif of 7 to 9 highly homologous variants seemed to mark ankylosing spondylitis blood.

It was by quantitative 5'-RACE with molecular barcodes that TCR beta libraries were made. TCRdb analysed the 5' RACE reads with MiXCR anew, one entry per CDR3 protein. The table includes about 330,000 distinct CDR3 sequences, 6.5% to 10% detected once. The TCR comes from a male donor with ankylosing spondylitis. Material for sequencing was blood, either unsorted or a sorted T cell fraction (not recorded which). This chain links TRBV5-1 with TRBJ1-3, with D uncertain. In DNA, the CDR3 is TGCGCCAGCAGCACCCCCGGGCCCCTCGACACCATATATTTT. It yields the protein CASSTPGPLDTIYF.